This TCR beta chain emerged from a study of T cell changes during pregnancy in multiple sclerosis. The data were produced by immunoSEQ multiplex PCR, yet TCRdb's version contains in-frame clones alone and is incomplete. Seen here are 50,000 to 65,000 clones, about 94% observed once, and the top ten hold more than 3%. This clone was counted once. The CDR3 sequence is 15 residues long. Germline V gives CDR1 LGHNA, CDR2 YNFKEQ. V lost 0 bases and J lost 5; bases outside the gene matches: 3. The chain uses TRBV4-2 and TRBJ1-1; 10 bases agree with TRBD1. This receptor was obtained from a female donor with multiple sclerosis, enrolled in a pregnancy study. Source: CD8+ T cells from peripheral blood mononuclear cells, taken in the second trimester of pregnancy. The CDR3 loop is CASSQEGQGYTEAFF. For the CDR3, the DNA is TGTGCCAGCAGCCAAGAGGGACAGGGGTATACTGAAGCTTTCTTT.